This note documents a single T cell receptor beta chain sequence. This entry belongs to a study of T cells expressing NK-cell markers. Overall study context: In the group of eight sequenced donors, seven were HCMV-seropositive and one was seronegative.

This CDR3 contains 13 residues. Germline values: CDR1 MGHDK, CDR2 SYGVNS. cDNA encoding TCR beta was synthesized via 5'RACE template switching incorporating UMIs. Reanalyzing the 5' RACE reads, TCRdb keeps one entry per CDR3 protein, without DNA. The table lists 150,000 to 180,000 distinct CDR3 sequences. The chain employs TRBV25-1 and TRBJ1-2. This TCR came from a woman between 45 and 60 years old in good health. The sample consisted of blood T cells: a sorted CD56 or NKG2C T cell subset, CD4+ or CD8+ T cells, or bulk PBMC T cells (not recorded which). The CDR3 spells CASEGGPAHGYTF.